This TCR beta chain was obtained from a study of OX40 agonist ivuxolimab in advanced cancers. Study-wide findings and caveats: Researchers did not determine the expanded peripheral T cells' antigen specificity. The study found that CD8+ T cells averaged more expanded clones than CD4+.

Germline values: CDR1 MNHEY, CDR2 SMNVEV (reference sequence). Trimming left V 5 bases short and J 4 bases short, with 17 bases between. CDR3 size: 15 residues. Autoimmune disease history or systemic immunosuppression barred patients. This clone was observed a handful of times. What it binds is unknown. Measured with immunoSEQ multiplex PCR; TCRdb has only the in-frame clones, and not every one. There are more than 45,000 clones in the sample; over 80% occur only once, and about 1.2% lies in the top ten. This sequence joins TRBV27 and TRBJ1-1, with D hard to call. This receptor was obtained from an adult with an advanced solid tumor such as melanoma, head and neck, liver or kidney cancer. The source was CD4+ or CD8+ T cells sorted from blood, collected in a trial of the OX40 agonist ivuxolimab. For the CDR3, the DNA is TGTGCCAGCAGTAGCATAGGACGACGGGGCACTGAAGCTTTCTTT. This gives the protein CASSSIGRRGTEAFF.